The sequence of this T cell receptor beta chain was determined in a study of blood T cell repertoires in COVID-19. Study overall: COVID-19 samples from acute and convalescent phases originated in the United States, Italy and Spain. T cells, B-cell-depleted T cells, or PBMCs provided the cDNA or gDNA that served as material.

J was trimmed by 5 bases and V by 8 bases; bases with no gene match: 2. This CDR3 comprises 14 residues. Per the germline V gene, CDR1 is MNHEY and CDR2 is SVGAGI. In the study's own analysis: Reference gene primer amplification gave estimated nucleated cell counts. The method was immunoSEQ multiplex PCR; TCRdb's version includes in-frame clones alone and lacks a portion of them. That table supplies the V and J calls and clone size; D and trimming were determined from the DNA. Of approximately 230,000 clones listed, about 80% are singletons. This clone came up once. The chain has TRBV6-5 and TRBJ2-3; 15 bases align to TRBD2. The sample consisted of peripheral blood. This receptor was obtained from a man older than 75 with acute or convalescent COVID-19. The CDR3 nucleotides are TGTGCCAGCGGGGGACTAGCGGGAGGAGATACGCAGTATTTT. Protein sequence: CASGGLAGGDTQYF.